The entry that follows covers one T cell receptor (beta chain) sequence. This entry belongs to a study of blood T cell repertoires in COVID-19. Germline V gene lookup returns CDR1 LNHDA and CDR2 SQIVND (reference sequence). CDR3 size: 14 residues. The ends were cut back, 10 bases at V and 1 base at J, with 15 bases in the middle. Measured with immunoSEQ multiplex PCR; TCRdb has only the in-frame clones, and not every one. The sample has fewer than 300,000 clones; roughly 90% are singletons. The origin of this receptor is a woman aged 25-40 years with COVID-19, enrolled during active disease. This chain connects TRBV19 to TRBJ2-3, with D hard to call. Sequencing input: peripheral blood. The CDR3: CAISPTGGTDTQYF. As DNA, the CDR3 is TGTGCCATCAGCCCTACCGGAGGCACAGATACGCAGTATTTT.